This T cell receptor (beta chain) is drawn from a study of blood T cells in healthy people across ages. Broader study findings: The percentage of naive T cells correlated strongly with TCR beta diversity. Estimates drawn from one million T cells were deemed to understate diversity.

This clonotype appeared a single time. No antigen is known for it. Total RNA extraction produced at least 5 micrograms (per sample) for the study. There are 13 residues in the CDR3. Per germline, CDR1 DFQATT and CDR2 SNEGSKA (reference sequence). Trimming cost V 3 bases and J 5 bases, with 11 bases left between them. Next came a second PCR, run for roughly 6 to 11 cycles, which used a sample-barcoded 5' primer along with a J-beta primer mix. Tags on each cDNA molecule came from a template-switch adaptor with 12 random nucleotides. TCRdb recomputed calls from the 5' RACE reads with MiXCR, one row per CDR3 protein. The sample records roughly 830,000 distinct CDR3 sequences, roughly 60% being singletons.

Sequencing was carried out using blood. The chain employs TRBV20-1 and TRBJ1-5; unclear D gene. The source is a man under 40 in good health. This CDR3 reads CSARWGWDQPQHF. In nucleotides, the CDR3 is TGCAGTGCTAGGTGGGGATGGGATCAGCCCCAGCATTTT.